A single sample is the source of the 26 T cell receptor beta chains below, sequenced in a study of vaccination effects on CD4 cells after COVID-19. Prior to sequencing, the ViraFEST assay stimulated PBMC with viral peptide pools, which expanded the antigen-specific CD4+ T cells. CD4+ T cell isolation took place after 10 days of culture. The person was diagnosed with PCR-confirmed SARS-CoV-2 infection between March and December 2020. No antigens are known for them. Assay used: immunoSEQ multiplex PCR; TCRdb lists only in-frame clones, some missing. The sample holds around 47,000 clones, approximately 70% seen once. Sequencing was performed on CD4+ T cells from PBMCs cultured with a peptide pool, taken before COVID-19 vaccination. The origin of the receptors is a human donor who had a prior SARS-CoV-2 infection.

This clone occurred a few times. The CDR3 bases are TGTGCCAGCTCCGGGACAGGGTTCACAGATACGCAGTATTTT. This gives the protein CASSGTGFTDTQYF. The chain joins TRBV2 to TRBJ2-3, with 9 nucleotides matching TRBD1. The CDR3 has 14 residues. Germline V gene sequence: CDR1 SNHLY, CDR2 FYNNEI. The V and J ends lost 8 bases and 2 bases, in that order; junction bases with no gene match: 5.

This clone was detected only a few times. The gene calls are TRBV15 and TRBJ2-1; maybe TRBD2 (7 bases). V lost 2 bases and J 9 bases, leaving 20 bases between the germline ends. The CDR3 runs 16 residues. The germline gives CDR1 LNHNV, CDR2 YYDKDF (reference sequence). The CDR3: CATSRQGGAEAGEQFF. CDR3 nucleotides: TGTGCCACCAGCAGACAAGGGGGGGCGGAGGCGGGTGAGCAGTTCTTC.

This clone occurred a few times. The CDR3 sequence: CAISGRDTSTDTQYF. CDR3 coding DNA: TGTGCCATCAGTGGCCGGGACACGAGCACAGATACGCAGTATTTT. V and J are TRBV10-3 and TRBJ2-3; TRBD1 might be the D (6 bases). Germline CDR1 reads ENHRY; CDR2 reads SYGVKD. The CDR3 has 15 amino acids. The ends were cut back, 4 bases at V and 0 bases at J, with 11 bases in the middle.

This sequence joins TRBV18 and TRBJ1-1, with TRBD1 matching 10 bases. This CDR3 has 15 residues. V lost 3 bases, J lost 3 bases, and 4 bases stayed unmatched. Germline V gene sequence: CDR1 KGHSH, CDR2 LQKENI. In nucleotides, the CDR3 is TGTGCCAGCTCACCCGACAGGGGGCGATACACTGAAGCTTTCTTT. It codes for CASSPDRGRYTEAFF.

CDR3 DNA sequence: TGTGCCTGGGATTACGGGACAGAAGAGCAGTTCTTC. It yields the protein CAWDYGTEEQFF. The gene calls are TRBV30 and TRBJ2-1; 7 bases align to TRBD1. The V gene's germline CDR1 is GTSNPN and CDR2 SVGIG (reference sequence). The CDR3 has 12 amino acids. V shed 5 bases and J 10 bases; nucleotides not matched to a gene: 8. Filled out from reference TRBV30 and TRBJ2-1, the complete variable domain reads SQTIHQWPATLVQPVGSPLSLECTVEGTSNPNLYWYRQAAGRGLQLLFYSVGIGQISSEVPQNLSASRPQDRQFILSSKKLLLSDSGFYLCAWDYGTEEQFFGPGTRLTVL.

The chain couples TRBV2 to TRBJ2-6; TRBD1 matches 8 bases. Germline CDR1 is SNHLY and CDR2 is FYNNEI. With V trimmed by 1 base and J by 0 bases, 2 bases remained unmatched. The CDR3 is made up of 17 amino acids. CDR3 bases: TGTGCCAGCAGTGAAGGCAGGGGGCCCTCTGGGGCCAACGTCCTGACTTTC. It specifies CASSEGRGPSGANVLTF.

The chain is built from TRBV6-5 and TRBJ2-5; D gene ambiguous. V lost 2 bases and J 2 bases, leaving 15 bases between the germline ends. Germline CDR1 and CDR2: MNHEY and SVGAGI. The CDR3 covers 16 residues. The CDR3 sequence is CASSYNAQEPQETQYF. Written as DNA, the CDR3 is TGTGCCAGCAGTTACAACGCTCAGGAGCCACAAGAGACCCAGTACTTC.

V usage is TRBV6-1 and J usage is TRBJ1-5; unclear D gene. Trimming removed 1 base from V and 8 bases from J, with 9 bases in between. Germline V CDR1 and CDR2: MNHNS, SASEGT. This CDR3 comprises 13 residues. As DNA, the CDR3 is TGTGCCAGCAGTGAAGGGCGGGTCGAGCCCCAGCATTTT. This codes for CASSEGRVEPQHF.

V is TRBV15 and J is TRBJ2-5; unclear D gene. This CDR3 has 18 amino acids. The germline V gene encodes CDR1 LNHNV and CDR2 YYDKDF (reference sequence). Trimming removed 2 bases from V and 3 bases from J, with 22 bases in between. DNA of the CDR3: TGTGCCACCAGCAGATCGGGTTCCGACATCCCATTCGAAGAGACCCAGTACTTC. Translation: CATSRSGSDIPFEETQYF.

The V call is TRBV24-1, the J call TRBJ2-5; D is undetermined. This CDR3 has 11 amino acids. Between the trimmed V and J ends, which lost 7 bases and 5 bases, there was a span of 7 bases. The V gene's germline CDR1 is KGHDR and CDR2 SFDVKD. The CDR3 is CATSLAETQYF. CDR3 bases: TGTGCCACCAGCCTGGCCGAGACCCAGTACTTC.

The genes are TRBV4-2 and TRBJ2-3; TRBD2 aligns across 13 bases. Germline V gene lookup returns CDR1 LGHNA and CDR2 YNFKEQ. Germline trimming cut 0 bases from V and 11 bases from J; bases unmatched to any gene: 11. The CDR3 loop spans 17 amino acids. CDR3 sequence reads: CASSQELVTSGGPRQYF. The DNA for the CDR3 is TGTGCCAGCAGCCAAGAGCTGGTGACTAGCGGGGGGCCCCGGCAGTATTTT.

The rearrangement links TRBV5-1 to TRBJ1-1; unclear D gene. The germline CDR1 and CDR2 sequences are SGHRS and YFSETQ. V shed 0 bases and J shed 0 bases, with 6 bases lying between them. The CDR3 covers 14 residues. The DNA of the CDR3 is TGCGCCAGCAGCTTGGCCAGCATGAACACTGAAGCTTTCTTT. This gives the protein CASSLASMNTEAFF.

This chain joins TRBV5-4 and TRBJ2-3; 8 nucleotides match TRBD2. The ends lost 0 bases at V and 4 bases at J; junction bases unmatched: 10. The germline V gene has CDR1 SGHNT and CDR2 YYREEE (reference sequence). The CDR3 has 17 residues. CDR3 protein: CASSLGGSGGHADTQYF. CDR3 nucleotides: TGTGCCAGCAGCTTGGGAGGGTCGGGAGGGCACGCAGATACGCAGTATTTT. Variable domain in full (rest from reference TRBV5-4 and TRBJ2-3): ETGVTQSPTHLIKTRGQQVTLRCSSQSGHNTVSWYQQALGQGPQFIFQYYREEENGRGNFPPRFSGLQFPNYSSELNVNALELDDSALYLCASSLGGSGGHADTQYFGPGTRLTVL.

This clone was observed a handful of times. The rearrangement links TRBV19 to TRBJ1-3, with D perhaps matching TRBD1 (5 bases). CDR1 and CDR2 from the germline V gene are LNHDA and SQIVND (reference sequence). The CDR3 consists of 15 residues. Deletions cut 3 bases from V and 0 bases from J, with 9 bases between. CDR3 DNA sequence: TGTGCCAGTAGTATGGGACGGAGCTCTGGAAACACCATATATTTT. This translates into CASSMGRSSGNTIYF.

The J gene is TRBJ2-7, the V gene TRBV2; 13 bases line up with TRBD2. The germline CDR1 and CDR2 sequences are SNHLY and FYNNEI. V trimming: 5 bases; J trimming: 6 bases; junction bases outside the gene matches: 4. The CDR3 has 14 residues. The CDR3 spells CASSPGLAGVEQYF. The CDR3 DNA follows: TGTGCCAGCAGTCCTGGACTAGCGGGGGTCGAGCAGTACTTC.

The chain couples TRBV6-5 to TRBJ2-7; D gene ambiguous. Per the germline V gene, CDR1 is MNHEY and CDR2 is SVGAGI. The CDR3 covers 14 residues. V dropped 0 bases and J dropped 2 bases, with 8 bases sitting between them. CDR3 region: CASSYSVGTYEQYF. The DNA for the CDR3 is TGTGCCAGCAGTTACTCGGTAGGGACCTACGAGCAGTACTTC.

The chain employs TRBV11-3 and TRBJ2-3; no clear D gene. This CDR3 has 14 amino acids. Trimming took 5 bases from V and 4 from J, leaving 13 bases between them. Germline V gene lookup returns CDR1 SGHNT and CDR2 YENEEA. Here the CDR3 DNA reads TGTGCCAGCAGCCCTTCCCCCCCGCCAGATACGCAGTATTTT. Translated: CASSPSPPPDTQYF.

This clone was recorded only once. The chain links TRBV15 to TRBJ1-1; D not certain. Germline CDR1 reads LNHNV; CDR2 reads YYDKDF (reference sequence). Trimming pared 2 bases from V and 0 bases from J, leaving 13 bases between. The CDR3 spans 16 residues. CDR3 amino acids: CATSRFGLGMNTEAFF. CDR3 nucleotides: TGTGCCACCAGCAGATTTGGCCTTGGAATGAACACTGAAGCTTTCTTT.

The V gene is TRBV5-6, the J gene TRBJ2-7; D may be TRBD2 (5 bases). Germline CDR1 SGHDT, CDR2 YYEEEE. V was cut by 0 bases and J by 0 bases, with 7 bases left in between. The CDR3 extends over 14 amino acids. DNA for the CDR3: TGTGCCAGCAGCTTGGGGACTCCCTCCTACGAGCAGTACTTC. This encodes CASSLGTPSYEQYF. The complete variable domain, with remaining parts taken from reference TRBV5-6 and TRBJ2-7, reads DAGVTQSPTHLIKTRGQQVTLRCSPKSGHDTVSWYQQALGQGPQFIFQYYEEEERQRGNFPDRFSGHQFPNYSSELNVNALLLGDSALYLCASSLGTPSYEQYFGPGTRLTVT.

V gene TRBV18 combines with J gene TRBJ2-5; 11 bases fit TRBD2. CDR1 KGHSH and CDR2 LQKENI come from the germline V gene. J lost 1 base, V lost 2 bases, and 3 bases had no gene match. The CDR3 is 16 residues long. The CDR3 spells CASSPSSGGFQETQYF. Written as DNA, the CDR3 is TGTGCCAGCTCACCATCTAGCGGGGGGTTCCAAGAGACCCAGTACTTC.

This chain links TRBV7-2 with TRBJ2-3; TRBD2 matches 16 bases. V shed 5 bases, J shed 3 bases, and the junction held 2 bases outside the gene matches. CDR1 is SGHTA and CDR2 is FQGNSA in the germline V gene. The length of the CDR3 is 16 residues. DNA for the CDR3: TGTGCCAGCAGCGCGGGACTAGCGGGAGGGACAGATACGCAGTATTTT. Translating gives CASSAGLAGGTDTQYF.

The chain couples TRBV7-6 to TRBJ2-1; 16 bases fit TRBD2. The length of the CDR3 is 18 residues. CDR1 and CDR2 (germline): SGHVS, FNYEAQ. Trimming took 0 bases from V and 2 from J; bases not matched to a gene: 1. The chain's CDR3 is CASSLAGTSGRAYNEQFF. The DNA for the CDR3 is TGTGCCAGCAGCTTAGCCGGGACTAGCGGGAGGGCCTACAATGAGCAGTTCTTC.

This clone has only a few counts. The chain couples TRBV27 to TRBJ1-3; D remains unclear. V lost 6 bases and J 0 bases, leaving 6 bases between the germline ends. This CDR3 is 13 amino acids long. Germline V lookup: CDR1 MNHEY, CDR2 SMNVEV (reference sequence). Here the CDR3 reads CASSVSSGNTIYF. The CDR3 DNA is TGTGCCAGCAGCGTTTCCTCTGGAAACACCATATATTTT.

V usage is TRBV6-7 and J usage is TRBJ1-2, with D hard to call. TRBV6-7 belongs to the ORF category, with a function that is uncertain. The V end was cut by 0 bases, the J end by 2 bases, with 13 bases between. CDR3 length equals 16 residues. Written as DNA, the CDR3 is TGTGCCAGCAGTTACTCCCCTTTGATGCGAAACTATGGCTACACCTTC. This sequence encodes CASSYSPLMRNYGYTF.

This clone occurred a few times. This sequence joins TRBV11-3 and TRBJ2-2, with 7 nucleotides matching TRBD2. Trimming cost V 2 bases and J 7 bases; bases outside gene matches: 7. The CDR3 spans 15 residues. Germline loops: CDR1 SGHNT, CDR2 YENEEA. CDR3 region: CASSLREGRGGELFF. The CDR3 region has the DNA TGTGCCAGCAGCTTAAGGGAGGGCCGTGGCGGGGAGCTGTTTTTT.

The gene calls are TRBV15 and TRBJ2-5; possibly TRBD2 for D (6 bases). V dropped 0 bases and J dropped 1 base, with 15 bases sitting between them. There are 17 residues in the CDR3. Germline V lookup: CDR1 LNHNV, CDR2 YYDKDF (reference sequence). CDR3 amino acids: CATSREAHPGGQETQYF. DNA of the CDR3: TGTGCCACCAGCAGAGAGGCACACCCCGGGGGCCAAGAGACCCAGTACTTC.